This is a list of T cell receptor beta chains from one sample in a study of blood T cell repertoires in COVID-19. Sequencing used immunoSEQ multiplex PCR; TCRdb keeps in-frame clones, though not all of them. There are 15,000 to 20,000 clones in the sample; around 90% occur only once, and around 4% lies in the top ten. Sequenced input: peripheral blood. These receptor sequences come from a human donor in a cohort sampled during active COVID-19. Both conserved end residues are part of each CDR3. A D gene is named only where the DNA matches it firmly. Some rows mark clone size as missing; the rest say once, few, many or name a class of expanded clone.

v_call	d_call	j_call	clone_size	cdr3_nt	cdr3_aa
TRBV7-9	TRBD1	TRBJ1-5	.	TGTGCCAGCAGCTTAGGTGGGACAGTCAATCAGCCCCAGCATTTT	CASSLGGTVNQPQHF
TRBV9	TRBD1	TRBJ2-1	.	TGTGCCAGCAGCGAAGGACAGGGAGTGTCCTACAATGAGCAGTTCTTC	CASSEGQGVSYNEQFF
TRBV7-9	.	TRBJ1-6	.	TGTGCCAGCAGCTTAGGGGTTTCGGGATCGGGCTATAATTCACCCCTCCACTTT	CASSLGVSGSGYNSPLHF
TRBV3-1/TRBV3-2	TRBD2	TRBJ2-7	.	TGTGCCAGCAGCCAAGCCTGGGCGGGGGGGACCTACGAGCAGTACTTC	CASSQAWAGGTYEQYF
TRBV10-2	TRBD2	TRBJ2-5	.	TGCGCCAGCTCCATTCTAGCGGGAGTTGGGGAGACCCAGTACTTC	CASSILAGVGETQYF
TRBV5-1	.	TRBJ2-5	.	TGCGCCAGCAGCTTAAGCGGTGAGGAGACCCAGTACTTC	CASSLSGEETQYF
TRBV3-1/TRBV3-2	.	TRBJ1-4	.	TGTGCCAGCAGCCACGGCGGGAATGAAAAACTGTTTTTT	CASSHGGNEKLFF
TRBV6-5	.	TRBJ1-1	.	TGTGCCAGCAGGAGACAGGTCTTGATGAACACTGAAGCTTTCTTT	CASRRQVLMNTEAFF
TRBV5-4	.	TRBJ2-3	.	TGTGCCAGCAGCGGTGGGCCGAGACGGAGCACAGATACGCAGTATTTT	CASSGGPRRSTDTQYF
TRBV28	TRBD1	TRBJ1-4	.	TGTGCCAGCAGTCCAGGACAGGGGGGGAGTGAAAAACTGTTTTTT	CASSPGQGGSEKLFF
TRBV20-1	TRBD1	TRBJ2-7	.	TGCAGTGCGGAGCAGGGGGACGAGCAGTACTTC	CSAEQGDEQYF
TRBV5-4	TRBD2	TRBJ2-5	once	TGTGCCAGCAGCTCGGGACTAAAAGAGACCCAGTACTTC	CASSSGLKETQYF
TRBV5-1	.	TRBJ2-5	.	TGCGCCAGCAGCCGAGCCCTTCAGGGGAAAGAGACCCAGTACTTC	CASSRALQGKETQYF
TRBV27	.	TRBJ1-6	.	TGTGCCAGCAGTCTCCCCATTGGAACAGTTGATGGAGGGGAGGCCAGTTATAATTCACCCCTCCACTTT	CASSLPIGTVDGGEASYNSPLHF
TRBV7-9	TRBD1	TRBJ1-6	medium-sized	TGTGCCAGCAGCTTAGGACAGGGGTTTTATAATTCACCCCTCCACTTT	CASSLGQGFYNSPLHF
TRBV9	.	TRBJ2-1	.	TGTGCCAGCAGCGTAGCTACTGGAGGGGGCCCCAAGTACAATGAGCAGTTCTTC	CASSVATGGGPKYNEQFF
TRBV10-3	.	TRBJ2-5	.	TGTGCCATCAGTGATCGACAGAGCCAAGAGACCCAGTACTTC	CAISDRQSQETQYF
TRBV7-2	.	TRBJ2-6	.	TGTGCCAGCGCCACTGGCAGGGGGGACTCTGGGGCCAACGTCCTGACTTTC	CASATGRGDSGANVLTF
TRBV27	.	TRBJ1-1	.	TGTGCCAGCAGTTTTACGGACAGAAGGAGAACTGAAGCTTTCTTT	CASSFTDRRRTEAFF
TRBV13	.	TRBJ1-1	once	TGTGCCAGCAGCCTGGACAGAGGGAACACTGAAGCTTTCTTT	CASSLDRGNTEAFF
TRBV6-6	.	TRBJ1-2	once	TGTGCCAGCAGTAATAACAGGGCGGCTAACTATGGCTACACCTTC	CASSNNRAANYGYTF
TRBV4-2	TRBD1	TRBJ2-1	.	TGTGCCAGCAGCCCCCAGGGGGCGGGTGAGCAGTTCTTC	CASSPQGAGEQFF
TRBV13	TRBD1	TRBJ2-7	.	TGTGCCAGCAGCTTGACAGGGTACGAGCAGTACTTC	CASSLTGYEQYF
TRBV4-1	TRBD1	TRBJ2-2	.	TGCGCCAGCAGCCCCCAGAGCAGGGGGTACACCGGGGAGCTGTTTTTT	CASSPQSRGYTGELFF
TRBV29-1	TRBD2	TRBJ2-2	.	TGCAGCGTGAATAGCGGGGCGAACACCGGGGAGCTGTTTTTT	CSVNSGANTGELFF
TRBV9	.	TRBJ1-2	.	TGTGCCAGCGCCAAAACCCCCTGGACAGCTAACTATGGCTACACCTTC	CASAKTPWTANYGYTF
TRBV3-1/TRBV3-2	TRBD1	TRBJ2-5	.	TGTGCCAGCAGCCAGGATGAGACAGGGGGCGGGGAGACCCAGTACTTC	CASSQDETGGGETQYF
TRBV3-1/TRBV3-2	.	TRBJ1-1	.	TGTGCCAGCAGCCAAGGTGGAGGGGCTGAAGCTTTCTTT	CASSQGGGAEAFF
TRBV3-1/TRBV3-2	TRBD2	TRBJ2-5	.	TGTGCCAGCAGCCAAGACCGGCTAGCGGGGGGAGGGGAGACCCAGTACTTC	CASSQDRLAGGGETQYF
TRBV27	TRBD1	TRBJ2-1	.	TGTGCCAGCAGGGGGACAGGCTTCTACAATGAGCAGTTCTTC	CASRGTGFYNEQFF
TRBV28	TRBD1	TRBJ1-2	.	TGTGCCAGCAGCAGGACAGGGGTTGGCTACACCTTC	CASSRTGVGYTF
TRBV2	.	TRBJ2-1	.	TGTGCCAGCAGTGAAAGAAGGAGTTCCTACAATGAGCAGTTCTTC	CASSERRSSYNEQFF
TRBV27	TRBD2	TRBJ2-3	.	TGTGCCAGCAGGGGGAGGGTAGGGACAGATACGCAGTATTTT	CASRGRVGTDTQYF
TRBV28	TRBD1	TRBJ2-1	.	TGTGCCAGCAGTTTAACGGACAGGGGGCGTAATGAGCAGTTCTTC	CASSLTDRGRNEQFF
TRBV9	.	TRBJ2-6	.	TGTGCCAGCAGCGTAGGAGGAACTGGGGCCAACGTCCTGACTTTC	CASSVGGTGANVLTF
TRBV12-3/TRBV12-4	.	TRBJ1-5	.	TGTGCCAGCAGCCCAGCGGGGGGAGCGCCCCAGCATTTT	CASSPAGGAPQHF
TRBV3-1/TRBV3-2	.	TRBJ2-7	.	TGTGCCAGCAGCCAGGCCGGGCGGGCCCGCTCCGAGCAGTACTTC	CASSQAGRARSEQYF
TRBV5-8	TRBD1	TRBJ2-2	.	TGTGCCAGCAGCTTAGGGACAGGGGCGAACACCGGGGAGCTGTTTTTT	CASSLGTGANTGELFF
TRBV4-1	TRBD1	TRBJ1-1	.	TGCGCCAGCAACCCTGACAGGGACACTGAAGCTTTCTTT	CASNPDRDTEAFF
TRBV6-5	TRBD1	TRBJ2-6	.	TGTGCCAGCAGTTACAGGGACAGGTCTGGGGCCAACGTCCTGACTTTC	CASSYRDRSGANVLTF
TRBV7-8	.	TRBJ2-5	.	TGTGCCAGCAGCCCCTCCCCAGGGGAGACCCAGTACTTC	CASSPSPGETQYF
TRBV6-5	TRBD2	TRBJ2-7	.	TGTGCCAGCGGGCGGGGGGACTACGAGCAGTACTTC	CASGRGDYEQYF
TRBV7-9	.	TRBJ2-5	.	TGTGCCAGCAGCGTTCAGGCCCAAGAGACCCAGTACTTC	CASSVQAQETQYF
TRBV29-1	.	TRBJ1-2	.	TGCAGCGCCCGGGCCGGACTATACTATGGCTACACCTTC	CSARAGLYYGYTF
TRBV9	TRBD1	TRBJ2-1	.	TGTGCCAGCAGCGTAACGCCCAGCGACAGGGGTTCGCAGTTCTTC	CASSVTPSDRGSQFF
TRBV10-3	TRBD1	TRBJ2-1	.	TGTGCCATCAGAGGAACAGGGGACGAGCAGTTCTTC	CAIRGTGDEQFF
TRBV7-9	.	TRBJ2-3	.	TGTGCCAGCAGCCTACCGGGACAACCTAGCACAGATACGCAGTATTTT	CASSLPGQPSTDTQYF
TRBV18	.	TRBJ1-5	.	TGTGCCAGCTCACCAAACAGGGCGATCGTCAACGGTCAGCCCCAGCATTTT	CASSPNRAIVNGQPQHF
TRBV4-3	TRBD1	TRBJ1-2	few	TGCGCCAGCAGCCCCGGACAGGGCTATGGCTACACCTTC	CASSPGQGYGYTF
TRBV9	TRBD1	TRBJ1-1	few	TGTGCCAGCAGCTTGCCGACAGGGGCGAACACTGAAGCTTTCTTT	CASSLPTGANTEAFF
TRBV6-6	.	TRBJ1-2	.	TGTGCCAGCAGTCCCGAAGGAGATGGCTACACCTTC	CASSPEGDGYTF
TRBV19	.	TRBJ1-2	.	TGTGCCAGTAGTATAAAACTTCGGGGGGCTTATGGCTACACCTTC	CASSIKLRGAYGYTF
TRBV6-5	.	TRBJ1-5	once	TGTGCCAGCTCGGACAGCCTTAATCAGCCCCAGCATTTT	CASSDSLNQPQHF
TRBV5-1	TRBD2	TRBJ2-1	.	TGCGCCAGCAGCTTGGGTCTCCGGGACTACCCTAATGAGCAGTTCTTC	CASSLGLRDYPNEQFF